Each of the 9 T cell receptor beta chains below was sequenced from the same sample in a study of T cells in tuberculosis. Here immunoSEQ multiplex PCR was the method, and the copy in TCRdb shows in-frame clones only, minus some. The sample carries some 31,000 clones, over 95% recorded once. The sequencing sample was made of PBMCs. The receptors here all came from a donor aged 10-35 years with latent tuberculosis or without tuberculosis infection.

CDR3 nucleotide sequence: TGCAGCGGTGGGGGAGTAGCGGGGATGAGCTCCTACAATGAGCAGTTCTTC. Protein: CSGGGVAGMSSYNEQFF. This sequence joins TRBV29-1 and TRBJ2-1, with 8 bases that match TRBD2. The germline V gene encodes CDR1 SQVTM and CDR2 ANQGSEA. V trimming: 7 bases; J trimming: 0 bases; junction bases outside the gene matches: 14. This CDR3 spans 17 amino acids.

J is TRBJ2-2 and V is TRBV6-1, with 10 bases identical to TRBD2. Trimming at V came to 3 bases and at J to 7 bases, leaving 5 bases not matched to a gene. The CDR3 length is 15 residues. CDR1 and CDR2 from the germline V gene are MNHNS and SASEGT. The CDR3 here is CASSDLAGGRGELFF. DNA for the CDR3: TGTGCCAGCAGTGACTTAGCGGGGGGTCGCGGGGAGCTGTTTTTT.

This clone has only one observation. The chain is built from TRBV11-2 and TRBJ1-1; D is perhaps TRBD1 (6 bases). This CDR3 is 13 amino acids long. Deletions cut 3 bases from V and 7 bases from J, with 12 bases between. The germline gives CDR1 SGHAT, CDR2 FQNNGV. The CDR3 loop reads CASSFSRGDEAFF. CDR3 coding DNA: TGTGCCAGCAGCTTCTCCAGGGGCGATGAAGCTTTCTTT.

The J gene is TRBJ2-1, the V gene TRBV7-9, with D perhaps matching TRBD1 (6 bases). V was cut by 4 bases and J by 7 bases, with 14 bases left in between. CDR1 is SEHNR and CDR2 is FQNEAQ in the germline V gene (reference sequence). This CDR3 region has 14 residues. Here the CDR3 DNA reads TGTGCCAGCAGCTCGGACAGCCCTAAGAATGAGCAGTTCTTC. Amino acid sequence: CASSSDSPKNEQFF.

The chain recombines TRBV29-1 with TRBJ1-1, with a weak D call TRBD1 (6 bases). Trimming took off 5 bases at V and 2 bases at J, with 12 bases between the two ends. Germline CDR1 is SQVTM and CDR2 is ANQGSEA. There are 13 residues in the CDR3. CDR3 sequence: CSVKNRENTEAFF. The CDR3 nucleotides are TGCAGCGTTAAAAACAGGGAAAACACTGAAGCTTTCTTT.

The rearrangement joins TRBV18 to TRBJ2-4; maybe TRBD1 (5 bases). The germline V gene has CDR1 KGHSH and CDR2 LQKENI. CDR3 length equals 17 residues. Deletions cut 6 bases from V and 0 bases from J, with 18 bases between. CDR3: CASSNGHFPLAKNIQYF. The CDR3, as DNA: TGTGCCAGCTCCAACGGACACTTTCCCCTAGCCAAAAACATTCAGTACTTC.

The chain joins TRBV6-4 to TRBJ2-7; 11 positions match TRBD1. Germline lookup yields CDR1 MRHNA and CDR2 SNTAGT. The V segment lost 5 bases and the J segment 2 bases; nucleotides outside the gene matches: 2. CDR3 length: 14 residues. The CDR3 loop is CASSKGQGAYEQYF. The CDR3 DNA is TGTGCCAGCAGTAAGGGACAGGGGGCCTACGAGCAGTACTTC.

The V and J genes are TRBV7-8 and TRBJ1-2; 8 nucleotides line up with TRBD1. This CDR3 comprises 14 residues. The junction had 6 bases not matched to a gene; V was cut back by 5 bases and J by 4 bases. CDR1 SGHVS and CDR2 FQNEAQ come from the germline V gene. Here the CDR3 reads CASSHGQGSYGYTF. The CDR3 region has the DNA TGTGCCAGCAGCCACGGACAGGGAAGCTATGGCTACACCTTC.

The V and J genes are TRBV19 and TRBJ2-7, with D possibly TRBD2 on 5 matching bases. The CDR3 runs 16 residues. Germline loops: CDR1 LNHDA, CDR2 SQIVND (reference sequence). V lost 5 bases and J 7 bases, leaving 24 bases between the germline ends. Here the CDR3 reads CASSATFGGSVGEQYF. The CDR3 nucleotides read TGTGCCAGTAGTGCGACTTTTGGCGGGTCCGTCGGGGAGCAGTACTTC.